The 20 T cell receptor beta chains below all came from one sample that was sequenced in a study of cytomegalovirus exposure and HLA in healthy donors. Amplification used 60 Vbeta primers and 13 Jbeta primers. Libraries were prepared by immunoSEQ multiplex PCR; TCRdb keeps only in-frame clonotypes and omits some of them. This table holds some 67,000 clones, roughly 78% found once. The sequenced material came from PBMCs. These receptors were collected from a man aged 40-55 years in good health and CMV-seronegative.

The chain links TRBV28 to TRBJ1-1; the D is unclear. V was pared by 2 bases and J by 1 base, with 5 bases between. The CDR3 has 13 amino acids. CDR1 is MDHEN, CDR2 SYDVKM, per germline. This chain's CDR3 is CASSLPGNTEAFF. CDR3 DNA sequence: TGTGCCAGCAGTTTACCCGGGAACACTGAAGCTTTCTTT.

There are a few counts of this clone. J is TRBJ2-2 and V is TRBV6-6, with 9 bases matching TRBD1. With V trimmed by 5 bases and J by 4 bases, 8 bases remained unmatched. Germline values: CDR1 MNHNY, CDR2 SVGAGI (reference sequence). This CDR3 is built from 16 residues. The CDR3 region is CASSPPGQGFTGELFF. CDR3 bases: TGTGCCAGCAGTCCACCGGGACAGGGATTCACCGGGGAGCTGTTTTTT.

The J gene is TRBJ2-7, the V gene TRBV7-9; D gene uncertain. The CDR3 extends over 16 amino acids. Germline V gives CDR1 SEHNR, CDR2 FQNEAQ (reference sequence). The V gene lost 5 bases and the J gene lost 2 bases, with 19 bases spanning the gap. The CDR3: CASSKTGSSSPYEQYF. CDR3 DNA: TGTGCCAGCAGCAAAACCGGGTCCTCCTCCCCCTACGAGCAGTACTTC.

The chain joins TRBV19 to TRBJ2-5, with 7 bases that match TRBD2. Germline V gives CDR1 LNHDA, CDR2 SQIVND (reference sequence). With 10 bases clipped from V and 0 bases from J, the junction kept 11 bases outside the gene matches. The CDR3 is 15 amino acids. This CDR3 is CATKGASGYQETQYF. DNA for the CDR3: TGTGCCACCAAAGGGGCTAGCGGATACCAAGAGACCCAGTACTTC. Together with reference TRBV19 and TRBJ2-5, the CDR3 gives the full variable domain: DGGITQSPKYLFRKEGQNVTLSCEQNLNHDAMYWYRQDPGQGLRLIYYSQIVNDFQKGDIAEGYSVSREKKESFPLTVTSAQKNPTAFYLCATKGASGYQETQYFGPGTRLLVL.

The rearrangement joins TRBV10-2 to TRBJ2-1; 12 bases fit TRBD2. CDR1 and CDR2 (germline): WSHSY, SAAADI. The CDR3 spans 14 residues. V lost 6 bases, J lost 7 bases, and 4 bases stayed unmatched. The chain's CDR3 is CASRTSGGSNEQFF. CDR3 bases: TGCGCCAGCAGAACTAGCGGGGGGAGTAATGAGCAGTTCTTC.

The chain recombines TRBV6-5 with TRBJ2-3; weak D call: TRBD2 (6 bases). Germline CDR1 and CDR2: MNHEY and SVGAGI. CDR3 length equals 13 residues. Trimming stripped 11 bases from V and 6 bases from J, with 18 bases between. CDR3 in DNA: TGTGCCGGCCAGCCCCCGGAGGGGGATACGCAGTATTTT. Its translation is CAGQPPEGDTQYF.

This clone was observed once. This sequence joins TRBV19 and TRBJ2-3; D is perhaps TRBD1 (6 bases). CDR1 and CDR2 from the germline V gene are LNHDA and SQIVND (reference sequence). The CDR3 is 11 residues long. V was trimmed by 5 bases and J by 8 bases, leaving 8 bases between them. The CDR3 protein is CASSFRGTQYF. The CDR3 bases are TGTGCCAGTAGTTTCAGGGGTACGCAGTATTTT.

This chain uses TRBV6-5 with TRBJ1-5; D is possibly TRBD1 (5 bases). Looked up from germline, CDR1 is MNHEY and CDR2 is SVGAGI. The length of the CDR3 is 15 residues. The V end lost 6 bases, the J end lost 0 bases, and 12 bases lay between the germline ends. CDR3 DNA: TGTGCCAGCAGGGACATGGCGTATAGCAATCAGCCCCAGCATTTT. Amino acid sequence: CASRDMAYSNQPQHF.

This clone was detected only a few times. CDR3 nucleotide sequence: TGTGCCAGCAGAATCAGGGGTGAAGCTTTCTTT. It is translated as CASRIRGEAFF. This chain joins TRBV6-1 and TRBJ1-1, with D perhaps matching TRBD1 (6 bases). The V end lost 6 bases, the J end lost 7 bases, and 9 bases lay between the germline ends. This CDR3 region has 11 residues. The V gene's germline CDR1 is MNHNS and CDR2 SASEGT.

This clone came up a few times. The rearrangement uses TRBV6-6 and TRBJ1-4; D gene unclear. Trimming cost V 5 bases and J 7 bases, with 11 bases left between them. The CDR3 consists of 13 residues. CDR1 MNHNY and CDR2 SVGAGI come from the germline V gene (reference sequence). The CDR3 DNA sequence: TGTGCCAGCAGTCCACGACATAGTGAAAAACTGTTTTTT. Its protein is CASSPRHSEKLFF.

This clone was seen a handful of times. The chain links TRBV7-8 to TRBJ2-3, with 8 nucleotides matching TRBD2. V lost 5 bases to trimming and J lost 1 base; unmatched junction nucleotides: 11. The CDR3 totals 17 residues. Germline CDR1 and CDR2: SGHVS and FQNEAQ. In DNA, the CDR3 is TGTGCCAGCAGCGGATACTACGGGGGGGAAGGCACAGATACGCAGTATTTT. Amino acids: CASSGYYGGEGTDTQYF.

As regards this clone: This is likely a read error, given that the CDR3 carries no conserved phenylalanine or tryptophan at its end. This chain joins TRBV7-9 and TRBJ2-3; D gene ambiguous. Germline CDR1 and CDR2: SEHNR and FQNEAQ (reference sequence). This CDR3 has 13 residues. Trimming stripped 7 bases from V and 2 bases from J, with 10 bases between. The CDR3 bases are TGTGCCAGCAACCCAGTCCCCACAGATACGCAGTATTCT. It translates to CASNPVPTDTQYS.

V gene TRBV5-6 combines with J gene TRBJ2-2; 9 positions agree with TRBD1. The length of the CDR3 is 15 residues. The V segment lost 7 bases and the J segment 5 bases; nucleotides outside the gene matches: 9. Germline V gene data show CDR1 as SGHDT and CDR2 as YYEEEE. The CDR3 coding sequence is TGTGCCAGCTTCTCCGGGACAGGGTGGACCGGGGAGCTGTTTTTT. Its protein is CASFSGTGWTGELFF.

The chain carries TRBV5-4 and TRBJ1-4; D is perhaps TRBD1 (6 bases). The CDR3 loop spans 12 amino acids. V was clipped by 5 bases and J by 5 bases, with 7 bases between them. Germline V gives CDR1 SGHNT, CDR2 YYREEE (reference sequence). The CDR3 sequence is CASRRGNEKLFF. The CDR3 DNA follows: TGTGCCAGCAGAAGGGGGAATGAAAAACTGTTTTTT.

For this clone: The same CDR3 arises from other DNA sequences in this sample as well. CDR3 amino acids: CASSPNRDPGYTF. CDR3 in DNA: TGTGCCAGCAGCCCCAACAGGGATCCTGGCTACACCTTC. The chain joins TRBV11-2 to TRBJ1-2; TRBD1 might be the D (6 bases). The CDR3 runs 13 residues. From germline, CDR1 is SGHAT and CDR2 FQNNGV. V was cut by 5 bases and J by 7 bases, with 14 bases left in between.

The rearrangement uses TRBV11-2 and TRBJ2-3; TRBD2 matches at 12 bases. V lost 2 bases and J lost 6; bases outside the gene matches: 12. The CDR3 spans 18 residues. CDR1 is SGHAT, CDR2 FQNNGV, per germline. The CDR3: CASSLRRLAGVGSDTQYF. The CDR3 nucleotides read TGTGCCAGCAGCTTAAGAAGACTAGCGGGAGTCGGGTCGGATACGCAGTATTTT.

This chain connects TRBV25-1 to TRBJ2-2; the match to TRBD1 covers 8 bases. Germline values: CDR1 MGHDK, CDR2 SYGVNS. This CDR3 region has 16 residues. V lost 4 bases and J lost 2; bases outside the gene matches: 6. CDR3 region: CASSAVTGENTGELFF. In nucleotides, the CDR3 is TGTGCCAGCAGTGCCGTGACAGGGGAAAACACCGGGGAGCTGTTTTTT.

The count of this clone is one. This chain uses TRBV7-3 with TRBJ1-2; weak D call: TRBD1 (5 bases). The V gene's germline CDR1 is SGHTA and CDR2 FQGTGA. The CDR3 spans 13 residues. Trimming took 0 bases from V and 7 from J, leaving 9 bases between them. CDR3 sequence (DNA): TGTGCCAGCAGCTTAACCCAGGGTTCTGGCTACACCTTC. Protein: CASSLTQGSGYTF.

V gene TRBV29-1 combines with J gene TRBJ1-2; D perhaps matches TRBD1 (6 bases). V lost 6 bases to trimming and J lost 4 bases, with 12 bases between them. CDR1 and CDR2 from the germline V gene are SQVTM and ANQGSEA. The CDR3 is 12 amino acids. Written as DNA, the CDR3 is TGCAGCGTCGAGCAGGGGACCTATGGCTACACCTTC. Its protein is CSVEQGTYGYTF.

This clone showed up just once. This chain uses TRBV6-5 with TRBJ2-3, with TRBD2 matching over 10 bases. Germline CDR1 and CDR2: MNHEY and SVGAGI. This CDR3 is built from 15 residues. The V and J ends lost 5 bases and 1 base, in that order; junction bases with no gene match: 3. CDR3 DNA sequence: TGTGCCAGCAGTCTTAGCGGGGGGCGCACAGATACGCAGTATTTT. Its translation: CASSLSGGRTDTQYF.